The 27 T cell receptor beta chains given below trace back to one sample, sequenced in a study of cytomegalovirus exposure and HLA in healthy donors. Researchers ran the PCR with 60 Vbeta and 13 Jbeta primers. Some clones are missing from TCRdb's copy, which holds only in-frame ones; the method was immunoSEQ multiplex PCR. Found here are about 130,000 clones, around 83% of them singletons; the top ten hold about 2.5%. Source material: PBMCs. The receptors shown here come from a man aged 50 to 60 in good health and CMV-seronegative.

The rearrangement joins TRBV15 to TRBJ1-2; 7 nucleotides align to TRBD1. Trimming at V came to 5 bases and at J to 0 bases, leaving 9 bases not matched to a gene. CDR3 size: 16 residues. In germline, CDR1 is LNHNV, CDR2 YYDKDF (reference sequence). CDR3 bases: TGTGCCACCAGCTTACCCGGGACAGTCTCTAACTATGGCTACACCTTC. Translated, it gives CATSLPGTVSNYGYTF.

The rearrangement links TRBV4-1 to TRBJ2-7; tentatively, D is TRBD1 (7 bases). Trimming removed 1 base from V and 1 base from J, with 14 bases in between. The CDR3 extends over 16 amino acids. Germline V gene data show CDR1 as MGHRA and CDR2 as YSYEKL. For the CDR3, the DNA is TGCGCCAGCAGCCAAGGGGTGGCAGGGGGGTCCTACGAGCAGTACTTC. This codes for CASSQGVAGGSYEQYF.

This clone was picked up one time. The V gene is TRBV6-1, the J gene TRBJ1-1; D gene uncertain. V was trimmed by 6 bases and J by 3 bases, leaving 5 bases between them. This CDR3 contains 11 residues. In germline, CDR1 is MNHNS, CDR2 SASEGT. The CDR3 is CASSPYTEAFF. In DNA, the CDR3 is TGTGCCAGCAGCCCATACACTGAAGCTTTCTTT.

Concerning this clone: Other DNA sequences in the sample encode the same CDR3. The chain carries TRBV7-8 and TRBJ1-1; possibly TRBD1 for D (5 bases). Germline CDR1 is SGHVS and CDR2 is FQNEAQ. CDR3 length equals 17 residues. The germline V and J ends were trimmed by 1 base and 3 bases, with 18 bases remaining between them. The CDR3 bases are TGTGCCAGCAGCTTAGGACGGTCAGGGTGGCGCGACACTGAAGCTTTCTTT. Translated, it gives CASSLGRSGWRDTEAFF. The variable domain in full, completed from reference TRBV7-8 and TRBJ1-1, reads GAGVSQSPRYKVAKRGQDVALRCDPISGHVSLFWYQQALGQGPEFLTYFQNEAQLDKSGLPSDRFFAERPEGSVSTLKIQRTQQEDSAVYLCASSLGRSGWRDTEAFFGQGTRLTVV.

The CDR3 loop reads CASSPAPGQGAWYGYTF. CDR3 nucleotide sequence: TGTGCCAGCTCACCCGCCCCTGGACAGGGGGCCTGGTATGGCTACACCTTC. The chain employs TRBV18 and TRBJ1-2, with 11 bases that match TRBD1. The CDR3 spans 17 residues. Germline CDR1 KGHSH, CDR2 LQKENI. Trimming took 3 bases from V and 5 from J; bases not matched to a gene: 11.

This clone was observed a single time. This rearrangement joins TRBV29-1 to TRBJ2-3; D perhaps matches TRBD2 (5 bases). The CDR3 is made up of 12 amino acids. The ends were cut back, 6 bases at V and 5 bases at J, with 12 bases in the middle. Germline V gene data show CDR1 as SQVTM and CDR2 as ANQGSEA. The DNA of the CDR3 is TGCAGCGTCGGGGTTATTGGAGATACGCAGTATTTT. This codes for CSVGVIGDTQYF.

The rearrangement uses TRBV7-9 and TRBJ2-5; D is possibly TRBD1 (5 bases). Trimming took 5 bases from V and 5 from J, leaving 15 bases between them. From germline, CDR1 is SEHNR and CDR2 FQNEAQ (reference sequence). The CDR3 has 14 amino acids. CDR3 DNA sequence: TGTGCCAGCAGCGGAAGGACACCGGAGGAGACCCAGTACTTC. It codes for CASSGRTPEETQYF.

CDR3 in DNA: TGTGCCAGCAGCTTAGGGTGGGCTAGCAATCAGCCCCAGCATTTT. Encoded protein: CASSLGWASNQPQHF. The rearrangement uses TRBV7-2 and TRBJ1-5, with D unresolved. The V and J ends lost 1 base and 0 bases respectively, with 7 bases between them. This CDR3 region has 15 residues. In germline, CDR1 is SGHTA, CDR2 FQGNSA. The full variable domain, its missing parts supplied by reference TRBV7-2 and TRBJ1-5, is GAGVSQSPSNKVTEKGKDVELRCDPISGHTALYWYRQSLGQGLEFLIYFQGNSAPDKSGLPSDRFSAERTGGSVSTLTIQRTQQEDSAVYLCASSLGWASNQPQHFGDGTRLSIL.

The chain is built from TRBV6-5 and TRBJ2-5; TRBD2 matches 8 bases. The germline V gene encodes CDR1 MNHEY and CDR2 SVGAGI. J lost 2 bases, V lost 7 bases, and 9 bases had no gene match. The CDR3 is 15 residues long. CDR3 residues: CASTPSGGEQETQYF. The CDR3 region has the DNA TGTGCCAGCACCCCAAGCGGGGGTGAACAAGAGACCCAGTACTTC.

CDR3 nucleotides: TGTGCCTGTCCCTGGACAGGGCCCTCGTGGGGCTACACCTTC. This gives the protein CACPWTGPSWGYTF. The gene calls are TRBV30 and TRBJ1-2; 8 bases align to TRBD1. J gave up 8 bases and V 6 bases, and 14 bases lay outside the gene matches. The germline V gene encodes CDR1 GTSNPN and CDR2 SVGIG (reference sequence). This CDR3 is 14 amino acids long. Filled out from reference TRBV30 and TRBJ1-2, the complete variable domain reads SQTIHQWPATLVQPVGSPLSLECTVEGTSNPNLYWYRQAAGRGLQLLFYSVGIGQISSEVPQNLSASRPQDRQFILSSKKLLLSDSGFYLCACPWTGPSWGYTFGSGTRLTVV.

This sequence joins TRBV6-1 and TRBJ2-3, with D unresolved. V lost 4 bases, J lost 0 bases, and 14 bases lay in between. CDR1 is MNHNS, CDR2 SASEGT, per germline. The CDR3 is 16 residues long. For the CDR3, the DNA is TGTGCCAGCAGTGCGATTCCGGGTACTAGCACAGATACGCAGTATTTT. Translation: CASSAIPGTSTDTQYF.

The CDR3 region has the DNA TGTGCCAGCAGTTACAGTGCAGGGGACAATCAGCCCCAGCATTTT. Its translation: CASSYSAGDNQPQHF. V usage is TRBV6-6 and J usage is TRBJ1-5, with D maybe TRBD1 (6 bases). Germline V gives CDR1 MNHNY, CDR2 SVGAGI (reference sequence). This CDR3 has 15 amino acids. Trimming pared 2 bases from V and 3 bases from J, leaving 11 bases between.

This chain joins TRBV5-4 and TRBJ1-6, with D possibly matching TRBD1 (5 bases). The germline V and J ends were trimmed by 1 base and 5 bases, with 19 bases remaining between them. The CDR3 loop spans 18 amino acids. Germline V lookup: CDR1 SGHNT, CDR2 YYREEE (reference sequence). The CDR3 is CASSLIPREGFDNSPLHF. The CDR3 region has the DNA TGTGCCAGCAGCTTGATTCCCAGGGAGGGCTTCGATAATTCACCCCTCCACTTT.

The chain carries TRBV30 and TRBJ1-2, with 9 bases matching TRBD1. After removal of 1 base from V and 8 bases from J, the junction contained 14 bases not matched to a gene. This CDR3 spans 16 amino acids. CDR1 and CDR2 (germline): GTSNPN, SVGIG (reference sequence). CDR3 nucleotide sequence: TGTGCCTGGAGTGGGGATATTCCCGGGACAGGGAACGGCTACACCTTC. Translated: CAWSGDIPGTGNGYTF.

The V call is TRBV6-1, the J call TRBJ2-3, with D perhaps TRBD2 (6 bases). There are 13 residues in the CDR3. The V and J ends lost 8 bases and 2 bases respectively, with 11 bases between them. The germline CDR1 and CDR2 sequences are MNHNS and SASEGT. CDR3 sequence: CASVRGNTDTQYF. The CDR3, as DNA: TGTGCCAGCGTCCGCGGGAACACAGATACGCAGTATTTT.

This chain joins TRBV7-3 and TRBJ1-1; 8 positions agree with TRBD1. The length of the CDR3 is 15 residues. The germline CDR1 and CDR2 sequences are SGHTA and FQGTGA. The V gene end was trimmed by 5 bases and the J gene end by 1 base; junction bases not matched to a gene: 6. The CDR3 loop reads CASSRSGGENTEAFF. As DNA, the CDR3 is TGTGCCAGCAGCAGATCAGGGGGCGAGAACACTGAAGCTTTCTTT.

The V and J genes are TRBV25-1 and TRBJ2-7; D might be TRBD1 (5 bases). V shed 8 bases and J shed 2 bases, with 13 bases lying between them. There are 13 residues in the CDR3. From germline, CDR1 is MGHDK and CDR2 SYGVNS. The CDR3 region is CASAQGIAYEQYF. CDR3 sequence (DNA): TGTGCCAGCGCTCAGGGTATCGCCTACGAGCAGTACTTC.

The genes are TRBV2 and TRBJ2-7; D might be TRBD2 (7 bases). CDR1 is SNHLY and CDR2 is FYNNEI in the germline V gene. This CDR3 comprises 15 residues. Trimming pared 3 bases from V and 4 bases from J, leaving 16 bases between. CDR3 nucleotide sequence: TGTGCCAGCAGTGAGGGTCGGGGGGCGCGGTACGAGCAGTACTTC. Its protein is CASSEGRGARYEQYF.

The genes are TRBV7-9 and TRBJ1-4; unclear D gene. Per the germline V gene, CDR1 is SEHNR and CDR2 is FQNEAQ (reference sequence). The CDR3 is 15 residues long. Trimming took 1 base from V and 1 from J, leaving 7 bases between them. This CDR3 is CASSLGPGTNEKLFF. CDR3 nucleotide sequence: TGTGCCAGCAGCTTAGGACCGGGAACTAATGAAAAACTGTTTTTT.

The CDR3 loop reads CASSVDVRGVNSPLHF. CDR3 nucleotides: TGTGCCAGCAGCGTAGACGTCAGGGGGGTGAATTCACCCCTCCACTTT. The rearrangement joins TRBV9 to TRBJ1-6; 7 bases line up with TRBD1. The CDR3 length is 16 residues. The J segment lost 7 bases and the V segment lost 0 bases, leaving 7 bases of the junction unmatched. Per the germline V gene, CDR1 is SGDLS and CDR2 is YYNGEE.

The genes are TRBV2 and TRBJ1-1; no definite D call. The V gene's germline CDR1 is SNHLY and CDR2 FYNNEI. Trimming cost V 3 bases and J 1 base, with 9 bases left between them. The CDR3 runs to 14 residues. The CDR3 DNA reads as TGTGCCAGCAGTGATAACATTGCGAACACTGAAGCTTTCTTT. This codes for CASSDNIANTEAFF. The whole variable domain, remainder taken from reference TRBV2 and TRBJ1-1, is EPEVTQTPSHQVTQMGQEVILRCVPISNHLYFYWYRQILGQKVEFLVSFYNNEISEKSEIFDDQFSVERPDGSNFTLKIRSTKLEDSAMYFCASSDNIANTEAFFGQGTRLTVV.

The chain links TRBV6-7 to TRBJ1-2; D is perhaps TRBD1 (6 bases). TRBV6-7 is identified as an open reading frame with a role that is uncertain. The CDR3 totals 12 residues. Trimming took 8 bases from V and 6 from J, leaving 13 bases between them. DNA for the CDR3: TGTGCCAGCGAGGCAGGGGTGGATGGCTACACCTTC. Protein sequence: CASEAGVDGYTF.

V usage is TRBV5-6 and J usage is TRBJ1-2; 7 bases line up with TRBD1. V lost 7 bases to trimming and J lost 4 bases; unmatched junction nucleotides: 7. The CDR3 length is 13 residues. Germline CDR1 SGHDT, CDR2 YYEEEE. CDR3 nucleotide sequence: TGTGCCAGCGAAAAGGGACAGATCTATGGCTACACCTTC. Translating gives CASEKGQIYGYTF.

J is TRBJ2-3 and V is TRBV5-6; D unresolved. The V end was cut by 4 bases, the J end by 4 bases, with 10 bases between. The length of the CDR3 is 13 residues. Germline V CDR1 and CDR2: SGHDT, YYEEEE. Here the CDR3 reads CASSPLRADTQYF. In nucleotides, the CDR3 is TGTGCCAGCAGCCCCCTTCGGGCAGATACGCAGTATTTT.

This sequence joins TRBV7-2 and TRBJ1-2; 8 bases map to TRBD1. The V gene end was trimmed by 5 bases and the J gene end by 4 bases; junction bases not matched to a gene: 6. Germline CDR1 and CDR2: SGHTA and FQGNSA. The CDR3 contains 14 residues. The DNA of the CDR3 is TGTGCCAGCAGCCCCCGGACAGGGACCTATGGCTACACCTTC. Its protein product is CASSPRTGTYGYTF.

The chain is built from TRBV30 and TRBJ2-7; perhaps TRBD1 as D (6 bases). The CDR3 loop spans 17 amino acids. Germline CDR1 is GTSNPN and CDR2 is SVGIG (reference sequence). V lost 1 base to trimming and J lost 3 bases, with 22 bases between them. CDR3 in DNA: TGTGCCTGGAGTGGGGAAGGACAGTCAGATCGTAACTACGAGCAGTACTTC. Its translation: CAWSGEGQSDRNYEQYF.

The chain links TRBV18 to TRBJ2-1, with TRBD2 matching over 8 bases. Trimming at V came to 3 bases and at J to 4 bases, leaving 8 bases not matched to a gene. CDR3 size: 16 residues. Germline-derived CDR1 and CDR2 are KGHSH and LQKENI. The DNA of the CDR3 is TGTGCCAGCTCACCTCCCAGCGGGGGCCTGTACAATGAGCAGTTCTTC. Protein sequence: CASSPPSGGLYNEQFF. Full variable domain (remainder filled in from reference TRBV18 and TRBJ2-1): NAGVMQNPRHLVRRRGQEARLRCSPMKGHSHVYWYRQLPEEGLKFMVYLQKENIIDESGMPKERFSAEFPKEGPSILRIQQVVRGDSAAYFCASSPPSGGLYNEQFFGPGTRLTVL.